This T cell receptor (beta chain) was identified during a study of blood T cells in healthy people across ages. Findings and caveats of the study: Investigators treated diversity estimates from one million T cells as underestimates.

The second PCR ran about 7 to 12 cycles with a sample-barcoded 5' primer and J-beta primers. With 12 random nucleotides, a template-switch adaptor tagged each individual cDNA molecule. TCRdb processed the 5' RACE reads anew with MiXCR; each CDR3 protein has one entry. The repertoire has roughly 1,800,000 distinct CDR3 sequences, about 50% of them found once; the top ten carry less than 2.5%. The germline gives CDR1 MNHNY, CDR2 SVGAGI (reference sequence). The CDR3 is made up of 16 amino acids. With V trimmed by 1 base and J by 0 bases, 4 bases remained unmatched. This clonotype occurred a few times. The antigen is undetermined.

The chain couples TRBV6-6 to TRBJ2-3, with 7 nucleotides matching TRBD1. The sequencing sample was made of blood. The source is a woman aged 35 to 49 in good health. Written as DNA, the CDR3 is TGTGCCAGCAGTTACTACAGGGGTCCTAGCACAGATACGCAGTATTTT. Its protein is CASSYYRGPSTDTQYF.